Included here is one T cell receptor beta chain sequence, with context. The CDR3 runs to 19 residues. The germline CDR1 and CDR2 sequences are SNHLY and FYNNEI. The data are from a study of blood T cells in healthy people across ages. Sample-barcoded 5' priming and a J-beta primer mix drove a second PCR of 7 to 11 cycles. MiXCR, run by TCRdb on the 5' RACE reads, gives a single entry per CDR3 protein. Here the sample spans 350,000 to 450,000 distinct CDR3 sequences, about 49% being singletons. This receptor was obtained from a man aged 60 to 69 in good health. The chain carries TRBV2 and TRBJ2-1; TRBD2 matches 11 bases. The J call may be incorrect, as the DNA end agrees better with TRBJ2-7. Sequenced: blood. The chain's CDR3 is CASSERLAGGFASYNEQYF. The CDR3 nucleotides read TGTGCCAGCAGTGAGAGGCTAGCGGGGGGCTTCGCCTCCTACAATGAGCAGTACTTC.